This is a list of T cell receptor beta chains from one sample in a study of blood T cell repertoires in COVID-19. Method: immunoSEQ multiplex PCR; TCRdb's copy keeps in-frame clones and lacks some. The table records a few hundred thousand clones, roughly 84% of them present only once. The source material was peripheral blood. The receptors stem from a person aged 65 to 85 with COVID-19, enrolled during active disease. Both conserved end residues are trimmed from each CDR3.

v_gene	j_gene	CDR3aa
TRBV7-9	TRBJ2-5	ASSQRQGAREETQY
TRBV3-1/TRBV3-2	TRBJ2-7	ASSLGYEQY
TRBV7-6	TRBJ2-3	ASSHDKFSETDTQY
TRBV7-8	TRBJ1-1	ASSQSGRRAF
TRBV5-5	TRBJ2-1	ASRRAETNYNEQF
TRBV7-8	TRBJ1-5	ASSRTGLNQPQH
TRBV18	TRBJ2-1	ASSPRVAGSVYNEQF
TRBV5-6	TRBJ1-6	ASSRGTGDNSPLH
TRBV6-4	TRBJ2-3	ASSECRNDASTDTQY
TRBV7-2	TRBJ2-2	ASSSQGRSGELF
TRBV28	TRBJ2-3	AAGEYAGGSTDTQY
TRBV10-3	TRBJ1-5	AISESRNSNQPQH
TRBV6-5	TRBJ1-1	ASFSPGGTNTEAF